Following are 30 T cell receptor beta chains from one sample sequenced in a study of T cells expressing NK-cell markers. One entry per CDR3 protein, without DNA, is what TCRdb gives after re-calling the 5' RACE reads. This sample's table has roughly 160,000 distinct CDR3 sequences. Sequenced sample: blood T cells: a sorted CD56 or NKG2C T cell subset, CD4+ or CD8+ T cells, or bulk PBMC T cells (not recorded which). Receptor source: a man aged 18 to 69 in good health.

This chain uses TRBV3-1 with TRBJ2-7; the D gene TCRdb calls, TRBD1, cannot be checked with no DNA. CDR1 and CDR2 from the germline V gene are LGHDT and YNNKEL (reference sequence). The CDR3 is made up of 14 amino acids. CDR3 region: CASSRGTEFYEQYF.

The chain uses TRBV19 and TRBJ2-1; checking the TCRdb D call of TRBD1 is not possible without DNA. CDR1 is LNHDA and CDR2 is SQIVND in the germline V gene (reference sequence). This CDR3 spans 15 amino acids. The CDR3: CASSIGGLGDNEQFF.

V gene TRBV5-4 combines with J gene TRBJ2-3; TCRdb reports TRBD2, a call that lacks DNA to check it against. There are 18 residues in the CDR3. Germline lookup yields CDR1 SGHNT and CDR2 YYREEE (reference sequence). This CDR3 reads CASSLGLAGGLSTDTQYF. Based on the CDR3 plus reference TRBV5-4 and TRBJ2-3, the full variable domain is ETGVTQSPTHLIKTRGQQVTLRCSSQSGHNTVSWYQQALGQGPQFIFQYYREEENGRGNFPPRFSGLQFPNYSSELNVNALELDDSALYLCASSLGLAGGLSTDTQYFGPGTRLTVL.

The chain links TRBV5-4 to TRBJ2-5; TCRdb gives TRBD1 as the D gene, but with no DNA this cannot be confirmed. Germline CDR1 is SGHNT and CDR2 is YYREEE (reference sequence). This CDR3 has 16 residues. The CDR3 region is CAGSSDLTGVGETQYF.

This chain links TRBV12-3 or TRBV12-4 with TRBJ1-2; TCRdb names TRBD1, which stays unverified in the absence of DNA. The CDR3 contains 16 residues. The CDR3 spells CASSSSLSQGADGYTF.

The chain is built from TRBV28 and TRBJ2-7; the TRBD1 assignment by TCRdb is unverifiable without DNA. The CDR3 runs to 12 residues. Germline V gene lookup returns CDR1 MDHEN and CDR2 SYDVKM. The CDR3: CATATVTYEQYF.

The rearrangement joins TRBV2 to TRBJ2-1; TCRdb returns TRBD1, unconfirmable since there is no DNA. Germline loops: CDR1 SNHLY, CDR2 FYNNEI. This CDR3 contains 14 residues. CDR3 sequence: CASSVEGGPNEQFF.

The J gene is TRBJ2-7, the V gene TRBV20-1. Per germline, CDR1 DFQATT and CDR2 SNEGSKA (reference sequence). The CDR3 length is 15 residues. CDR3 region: CSAREGNFKSYEQYF.

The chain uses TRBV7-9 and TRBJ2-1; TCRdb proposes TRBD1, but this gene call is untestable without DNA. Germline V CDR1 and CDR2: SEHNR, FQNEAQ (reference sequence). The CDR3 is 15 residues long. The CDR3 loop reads CASSVGTGSYNEQFF.

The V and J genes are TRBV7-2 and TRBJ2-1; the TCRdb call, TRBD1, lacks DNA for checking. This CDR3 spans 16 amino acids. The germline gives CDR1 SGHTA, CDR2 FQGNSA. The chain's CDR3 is CASSYRPGASYNEQFF.

The CDR3 reads CASSGTGMYQETQYF. The chain carries TRBV2 and TRBJ2-5; TCRdb's D call, TRBD1, is unchecked because there is no DNA. From germline, CDR1 is SNHLY and CDR2 FYNNEI. This CDR3 region has 15 residues.

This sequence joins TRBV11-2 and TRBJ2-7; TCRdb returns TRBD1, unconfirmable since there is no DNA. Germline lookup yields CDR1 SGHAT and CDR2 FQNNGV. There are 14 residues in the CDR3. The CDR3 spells CASRSGGQIYEQYF.

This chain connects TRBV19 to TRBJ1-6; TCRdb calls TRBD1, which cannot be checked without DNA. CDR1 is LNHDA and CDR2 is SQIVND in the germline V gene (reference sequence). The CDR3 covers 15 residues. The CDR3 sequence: CASSILLGGRSPLHF. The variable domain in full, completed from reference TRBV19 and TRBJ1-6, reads DGGITQSPKYLFRKEGQNVTLSCEQNLNHDAMYWYRQDPGQGLRLIYYSQIVNDFQKGDIAEGYSVSREKKESFPLTVTSAQKNPTAFYLCASSILLGGRSPLHFGNGTRLTVT.

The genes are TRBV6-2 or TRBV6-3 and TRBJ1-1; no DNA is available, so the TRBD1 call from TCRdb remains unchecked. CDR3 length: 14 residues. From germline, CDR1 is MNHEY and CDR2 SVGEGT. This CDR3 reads CASSWTGENTEAFF.

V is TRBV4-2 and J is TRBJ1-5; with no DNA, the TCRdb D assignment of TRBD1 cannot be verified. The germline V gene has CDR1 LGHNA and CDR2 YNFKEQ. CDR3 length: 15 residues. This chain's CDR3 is CASSQDGGGDRPQHF.

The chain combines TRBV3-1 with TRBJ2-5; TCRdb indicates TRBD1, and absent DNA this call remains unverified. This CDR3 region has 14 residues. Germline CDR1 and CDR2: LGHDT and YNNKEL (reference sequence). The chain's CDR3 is CASSQVGAEETQYF.

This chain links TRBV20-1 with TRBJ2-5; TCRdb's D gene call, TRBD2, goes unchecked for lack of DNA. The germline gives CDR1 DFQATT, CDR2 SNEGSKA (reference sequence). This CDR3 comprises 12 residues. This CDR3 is CSAPSFQETQYF.

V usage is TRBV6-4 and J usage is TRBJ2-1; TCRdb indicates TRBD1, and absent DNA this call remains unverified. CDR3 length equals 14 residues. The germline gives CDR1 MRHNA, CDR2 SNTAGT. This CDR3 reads CASSDSQGSDEQFF.

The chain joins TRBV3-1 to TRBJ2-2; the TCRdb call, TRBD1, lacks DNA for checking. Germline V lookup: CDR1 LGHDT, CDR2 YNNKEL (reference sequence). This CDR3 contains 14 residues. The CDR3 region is CASRGNRYTGELFF.

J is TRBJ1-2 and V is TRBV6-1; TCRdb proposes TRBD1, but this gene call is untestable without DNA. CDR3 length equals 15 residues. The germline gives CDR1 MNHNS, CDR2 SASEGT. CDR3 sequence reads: CASTQDGGAKYGYTF.

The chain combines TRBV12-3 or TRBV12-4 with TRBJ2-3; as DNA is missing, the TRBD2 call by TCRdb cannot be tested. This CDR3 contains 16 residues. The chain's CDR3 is CASSFLGTRTVDTQYF.

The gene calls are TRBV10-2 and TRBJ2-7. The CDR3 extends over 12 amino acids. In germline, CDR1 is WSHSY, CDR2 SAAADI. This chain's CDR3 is CASRVSTYEQYF.

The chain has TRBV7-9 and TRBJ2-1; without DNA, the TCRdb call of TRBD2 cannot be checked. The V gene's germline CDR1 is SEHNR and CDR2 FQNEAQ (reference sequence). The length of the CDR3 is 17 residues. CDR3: CASSYRNPRVAGGEQFF.

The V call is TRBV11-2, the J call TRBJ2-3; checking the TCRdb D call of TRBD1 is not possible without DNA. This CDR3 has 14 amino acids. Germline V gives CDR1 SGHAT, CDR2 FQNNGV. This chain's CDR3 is CASSPRGLGDTQYF. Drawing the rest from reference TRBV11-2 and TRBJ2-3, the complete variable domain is EAGVAQSPRYKIIEKRQSVAFWCNPISGHATLYWYQQILGQGPKLLIQFQNNGVVDDSQLPKDRFSAERLKGVDSTLKIQPAKLEDSAVYLCASSPRGLGDTQYFGPGTRLTVL.

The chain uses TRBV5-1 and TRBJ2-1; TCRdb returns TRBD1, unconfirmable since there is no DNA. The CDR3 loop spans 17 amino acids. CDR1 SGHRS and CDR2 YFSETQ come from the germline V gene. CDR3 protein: CASSSTSSPLLGNEQFF.

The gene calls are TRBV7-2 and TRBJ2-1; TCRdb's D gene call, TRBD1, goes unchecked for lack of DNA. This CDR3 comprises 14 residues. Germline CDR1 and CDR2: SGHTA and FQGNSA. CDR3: CASSSTRGFNEQFF.

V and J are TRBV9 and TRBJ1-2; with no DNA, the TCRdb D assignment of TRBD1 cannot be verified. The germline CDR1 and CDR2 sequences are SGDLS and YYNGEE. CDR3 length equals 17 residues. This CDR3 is CASSVAWSGGRDYGYTF.

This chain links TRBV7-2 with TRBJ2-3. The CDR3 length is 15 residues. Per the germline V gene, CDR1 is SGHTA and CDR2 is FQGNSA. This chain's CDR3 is CASSLRLVVTDTQYF.

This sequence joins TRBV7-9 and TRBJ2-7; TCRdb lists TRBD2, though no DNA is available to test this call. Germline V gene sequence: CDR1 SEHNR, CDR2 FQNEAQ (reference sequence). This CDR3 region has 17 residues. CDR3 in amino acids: CASSSPLSSGPFYEQYF.

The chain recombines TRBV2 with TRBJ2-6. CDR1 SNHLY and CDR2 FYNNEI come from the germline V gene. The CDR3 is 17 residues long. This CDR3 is CASSEAAVSSGANVLTF.